This T cell receptor beta chain was recorded in a study of human thymus T cells. Blood DNA came from all available leukocytes, not a fixed cell number. The germline gives CDR1 MGHRA, CDR2 YSYEKL. The J segment lost 0 bases and the V segment lost 4 bases, leaving 12 bases of the junction unmatched. The CDR3 sequence is 20 residues long. This clone occurred once. The protocol was immunoSEQ multiplex PCR, while the TCRdb copy is restricted to in-frame clones and leaves out a portion. The table records about 46,000 clones, approximately 95% of them present only once. The sequence was obtained from a girl under two years old with a congenital heart defect but otherwise immunologically healthy. The gene calls are TRBV4-1 and TRBJ2-6; 10 nucleotides align to TRBD2. The sample taken for sequencing was blood. Here the CDR3 DNA reads TGCGCCAGCAGCCCTTCGCGTATAGCGGGAGGATTCTCTGGGGCCAACGTCCTGACTTTC. It specifies CASSPSRIAGGFSGANVLTF.